One sample yielded the 6 T cell receptor beta chains listed below, sequenced in a study of beta chain features in type 1 diabetes. General study results and limits: Significant though moderate, a shortening of TCRB CDR3s appeared in all four CD4+ subsets of Type 1 diabetes patients.

Antigens of these TCRs are unknown. The whole isolated RNA underwent reverse transcription, so sequencing captured expressed TCRB transcripts. Repertoires were generated with immunoSEQ multiplex PCR, while TCRdb's copy carries only in-frame clones and drops some. The sample includes roughly 350,000 clones, 9.6% of them seen just once. Sequenced sample: central memory CD4+ T cells from blood. The receptors here all came from a man aged 25 to 40 with type 1 diabetes.

Worth noting for this clone: Other nucleotide sequences from this sample produce the same CDR3. V and J are TRBV27 and TRBJ1-2; 9 positions match TRBD1. The CDR3 runs to 13 residues. V trimming: 5 bases; J trimming: 8 bases; junction bases outside the gene matches: 6. The germline V gene has CDR1 MNHEY and CDR2 SMNVEV (reference sequence). CDR3 DNA sequence: TGTGCCAGCAGTCCACAGGGGGCGCGGGGCTACACCTTC. Its protein is CASSPQGARGYTF.

This clone was observed a single time. J is TRBJ2-7 and V is TRBV28, with unresolved D. Per germline, CDR1 MDHEN and CDR2 SYDVKM. V lost 5 bases to trimming and J lost 1 base, with 12 bases between them. The CDR3 runs 14 residues. CDR3 nucleotide sequence: TGTGCCAGCAGTCGAAACACGGATTCCTACGAGCAGTACTTC. This encodes CASSRNTDSYEQYF. Supplemented by reference TRBV28 and TRBJ2-7, the full variable domain reads DVKVTQSSRYLVKRTGEKVFLECVQDMDHENMFWYRQDPGLGLRLIYFSYDVKMKEKGDIPEGYSVSREKKERFSLILESASTNQTSMYLCASSRNTDSYEQYFGPGTRLTVT.

The table lists this clone with a few counts. The chain is built from TRBV11-2 and TRBJ1-1, with D perhaps matching TRBD1 (5 bases). Germline loops: CDR1 SGHAT, CDR2 FQNNGV. Trimming shortened V by 5 bases and J by 7 bases, and 14 bases separated the two germline ends. This CDR3 spans 13 amino acids. CDR3 amino acids: CASSPGRGFEAFF. CDR3 coding DNA: TGTGCCAGCAGCCCCGGGAGGGGTTTTGAAGCTTTCTTT. Full variable domain (outside the CDR3, taken from reference TRBV11-2 and TRBJ1-1): EAGVAQSPRYKIIEKRQSVAFWCNPISGHATLYWYQQILGQGPKLLIQFQNNGVVDDSQLPKDRFSAERLKGVDSTLKIQPAKLEDSAVYLCASSPGRGFEAFFGQGTRLTVV.

The rearrangement uses TRBV11-2 and TRBJ2-7; 7 bases line up with TRBD2. This CDR3 has 11 amino acids. The V gene's germline CDR1 is SGHAT and CDR2 FQNNGV. Trimming cost V 4 bases and J 10 bases; bases outside gene matches: 4. As DNA, the CDR3 is TGTGCCAGCAGCTGGGGGGAGGGACAGTACTTC. Amino acid sequence: CASSWGEGQYF.

The rearrangement joins TRBV7-2 to TRBJ2-7; 8 bases match TRBD2. Germline V CDR1 and CDR2: SGHTA, FQGNSA. CDR3 length: 14 residues. V dropped 3 bases and J dropped 4; count of bases not matched to a gene: 5. CDR3 sequence: CASSFRAGGYEQYF. Here the CDR3 DNA reads TGTGCCAGCAGCTTCCGGGCGGGGGGTTACGAGCAGTACTTC. Full variable domain (missing parts from reference TRBV7-2 and TRBJ2-7): GAGVSQSPSNKVTEKGKDVELRCDPISGHTALYWYRQSLGQGLEFLIYFQGNSAPDKSGLPSDRFSAERTGGSVSTLTIQRTQQEDSAVYLCASSFRAGGYEQYFGPGTRLTVT.

This clone was counted only a few times. The V and J genes are TRBV10-3 and TRBJ1-3; 9 bases line up with TRBD1. Germline V gene data show CDR1 as ENHRY and CDR2 as SYGVKD. V lost 11 bases to trimming and J lost 0 bases; unmatched junction nucleotides: 8. CDR3 length: 15 amino acids. The CDR3 region has the DNA TGTGCCGTTCAAACAGGGGGCGCCTCTGGAAACACCATATATTTT. Its protein is CAVQTGGASGNTIYF.